This TCR beta chain was identified during a study of cytomegalovirus exposure and HLA in healthy donors. Clones were sequenced by immunoSEQ multiplex PCR, and TCRdb holds only the in-frame ones, with some missing. The profile shows approximately 110,000 clones, more than 85% of them singletons. In this sample, this clone turned up once. Its specificity is not known. General study results and limits: The TCR clusters that emerged in the first cohort tended, a later analysis found, to co-occur in the approximately 120 validation repertoires. TCR sequences were mostly rare, though some public TCRs occurred in many donors. The study recorded about 150 TCR beta chains that were cytomegalovirus-associated.

Germline CDR1 SGHKS, CDR2 YYEKEE (reference sequence). V lost 0 bases, J lost 8 bases, and 7 bases stayed unmatched. This CDR3 region has 14 residues. This clonotype was sampled from a woman under 30 in good health and CMV-seropositive. The chain uses TRBV5-5 and TRBJ1-2, with 7 bases aligning to TRBD1. The sample comprised PBMCs. Here the CDR3 DNA reads TGTGCCAGCAGCTTGGGAGGGGGCGCGGACGGCTACACCTTC. Its protein product is CASSLGGGADGYTF.